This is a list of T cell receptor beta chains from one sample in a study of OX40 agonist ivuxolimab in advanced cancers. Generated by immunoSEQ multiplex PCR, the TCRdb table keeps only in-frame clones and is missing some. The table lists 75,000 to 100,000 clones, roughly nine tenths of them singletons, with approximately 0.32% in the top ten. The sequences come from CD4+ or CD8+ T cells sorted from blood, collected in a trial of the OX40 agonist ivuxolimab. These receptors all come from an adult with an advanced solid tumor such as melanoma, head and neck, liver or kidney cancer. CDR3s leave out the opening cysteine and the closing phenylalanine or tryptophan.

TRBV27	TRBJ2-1	ASSFGAAGMSYNEQF
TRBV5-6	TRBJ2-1	ASSRWGLAGKQGEQF
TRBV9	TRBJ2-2	ASSSGAPLNTGELF
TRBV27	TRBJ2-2	ASSLLAARTGELF
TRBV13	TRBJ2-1	ASSLGRGRAYNEQF
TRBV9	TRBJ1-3	ASSVDVRAGTTGNTIY
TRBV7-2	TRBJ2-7	ASSFARDPRAYEQY
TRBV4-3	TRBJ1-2	ASSPGQGGGYT
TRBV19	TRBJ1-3	ASSTDRYSGNTIY
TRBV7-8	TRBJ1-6	ASTLVSTKTYSPLH
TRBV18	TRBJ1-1	ASSLGQNTEAF
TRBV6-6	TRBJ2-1	ASSPVYEQF
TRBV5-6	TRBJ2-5	ASSLFTGVDETQY
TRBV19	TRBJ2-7	ASSITHGTAEKQY
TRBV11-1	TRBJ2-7	ASSFTPGQREQY
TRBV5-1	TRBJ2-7	ASRPTGTGTYEQY
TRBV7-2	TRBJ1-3	ASSFATGIGDTIY
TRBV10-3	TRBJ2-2	AMGGPLSNTGELF
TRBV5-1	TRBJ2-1	ASSFSGGGYDEQF
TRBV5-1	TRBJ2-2	ASSLGQTGELF
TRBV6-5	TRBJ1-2	ASSSEAKGYT
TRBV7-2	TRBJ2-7	ASSLVAGGTYEQY
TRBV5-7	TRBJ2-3	ASSLEPNSADTQY
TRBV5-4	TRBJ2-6	ASSSWTGAGANVLT
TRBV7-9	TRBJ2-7	ASSPLFYEQY
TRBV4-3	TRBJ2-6	ASSQVGASGSSGANVLT
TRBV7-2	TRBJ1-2	ASSLGGTGAGYT
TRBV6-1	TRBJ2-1	ASSATSGTYNEQF
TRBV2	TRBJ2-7	ASSSYEQY
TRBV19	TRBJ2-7	ATGTSGSYEQY
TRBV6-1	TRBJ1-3	ASSEQGTGNTIY
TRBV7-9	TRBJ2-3	ASSFPPRLAGVRDTQY